The rows below give T cell receptor beta chains drawn from one sample of a study of vaccination effects on CD4 cells after COVID-19. Method: immunoSEQ multiplex PCR; TCRdb's copy keeps in-frame clones and lacks some. The table lists nearly 45,000 clones, around 74% of them singletons. The antigens of these receptors remain unknown. The sequenced sample was CD4+ T cells from PBMCs cultured with a peptide pool, obtained before COVID-19 vaccination. Source of these receptors: a human donor who had a prior SARS-CoV-2 infection. Both conserved end residues are part of each CDR3. Each record gives: D gene, J gene, V gene, clone size, CDR3 protein, CDR3 DNA. A D gene is named only where the DNA matches it firmly. Clone size is given for some rows only: seen once, a few or many times, or a class if the clone is expanded.

TRBD1	TRBJ2-1	TRBV5-6	-	CASSLMTGGLNEQFF	TGTGCCAGCAGCTTGATGACAGGGGGGCTCAATGAGCAGTTCTTC
-	TRBJ2-7	TRBV13	-	CASSPTALIYEQYF	TGTGCCAGCAGTCCCACGGCCCTCATTTACGAGCAGTACTTC
-	TRBJ2-7	TRBV7-3	few	CASSPGRGNYEQYF	TGTGCCAGCAGCCCAGGGCGCGGGAACTACGAGCAGTACTTC
-	TRBJ2-3	TRBV6-2/TRBV6-3	-	CASSYSQLIDTQYF	TGTGCCAGCAGTTACTCCCAGCTGATAGATACGCAGTATTTT
-	TRBJ2-2	TRBV5-6	once	CASSLWGSGELFF	TGTGCCAGCAGCTTGTGGGGGTCCGGGGAGCTGTTTTTT
TRBD1	TRBJ2-3	TRBV19	-	CASSKRRTGKTDTQYF	TGTGCCAGTAGTAAGCGGAGGACAGGGAAGACAGATACGCAGTATTTT
-	TRBJ1-3	TRBV4-2	-	CASSQGGGDSGNTIYF	TGTGCCAGCAGCCAAGGGGGAGGGGACTCTGGAAACACCATATATTTT
-	TRBJ1-4	TRBV24-1	-	CATSDWLRGWEKLFF	TGTGCCACCAGTGATTGGCTTAGGGGTTGGGAAAAACTGTTTTTT
-	TRBJ2-3	TRBV11-1	-	CASSLPGTDTQYF	TGTGCCAGCAGCTTGCCCGGCACAGATACGCAGTATTTT
-	TRBJ2-4	TRBV7-9	-	CASSPRGLAKNIQYF	TGTGCCAGCAGCCCCCGGGGGCTAGCCAAAAACATTCAGTACTTC
-	TRBJ1-5	TRBV12-5	-	CASGSQQGNGQPQHF	TGTGCTAGTGGTTCGCAACAGGGTAACGGGCAGCCCCAGCATTTT
TRBD2	TRBJ2-3	TRBV3-1/TRBV3-2	-	CASSPASGRAGYTQYF	TGTGCCAGCAGCCCCGCTAGCGGGAGGGCCGGTTATACGCAGTATTTT
TRBD2	TRBJ2-3	TRBV18	-	CASSQTLAEDTQYF	TGTGCCAGCTCTCAAACCCTAGCGGAAGATACGCAGTATTTT
TRBD1	TRBJ2-7	TRBV7-9	-	CASSLFLGQGKGEQYF	TGTGCCAGCAGCTTATTCCTGGGACAGGGTAAGGGCGAGCAGTACTTC
TRBD2	TRBJ2-3	TRBV5-3	-	CARSVTSGTDTQYF	TGTGCCAGAAGCGTGACTAGCGGCACAGATACGCAGTATTTT
-	TRBJ2-7	TRBV6-5	-	CASIEKWGPAGEQYF	TGTGCCAGCATCGAAAAATGGGGTCCCGCCGGCGAGCAGTACTTC
-	TRBJ1-2	TRBV12-3/TRBV12-4	few	CASAWQGQDGYTF	TGTGCCAGCGCATGGCAGGGGCAAGATGGCTACACCTTC
-	TRBJ2-5	TRBV3-1/TRBV3-2	-	CASSQDRSRDRSQYF	TGTGCCAGCAGCCAAGATCGTTCGAGGGACCGGTCCCAGTACTTC
TRBD1	TRBJ1-2	TRBV7-6	-	CASSPDRGGYTF	TGTGCCAGCAGCCCGGACAGGGGAGGCTACACCTTC
-	TRBJ2-1	TRBV7-2	-	CASSLRETEQFF	TGTGCCAGCAGCTTACGGGAAACTGAGCAGTTCTTC
TRBD1	TRBJ2-7	TRBV7-3	once	CASSDRTGRQYF	TGTGCCAGCAGCGACCGGACAGGGCGGCAGTACTTC
-	TRBJ2-6	TRBV29-1	-	CSVVGGSSGANVLTF	TGCAGCGTTGTTGGGGGTTCCTCCGGGGCCAACGTCCTGACTTTC
-	TRBJ2-6	TRBV5-1	-	CASSPVPGESRSGANVLTF	TGCGCCAGCAGCCCGGTTCCCGGCGAGTCGCGGTCTGGGGCCAACGTCCTGACTTTC
-	TRBJ2-7	TRBV21-1	-	CASTRTGISYEQYF	TGTGCCAGCACCAGGACAGGGATCTCCTACGAGCAGTACTTC
TRBD1	TRBJ1-2	TRBV27	-	CASSLGRGLVYGYTF	TGTGCCAGCAGTTTGGGCAGGGGGCTGGTCTATGGCTACACCTTC
-	TRBJ2-1	TRBV7-5	-	CARSPPAGSGGYNEQFF	TGTGCCAGAAGCCCTCCGGCGGGTAGCGGGGGCTACAATGAGCAGTTCTTC
TRBD2	TRBJ2-7	TRBV5-1	-	CASSSGLAGSGGYEQYF	TGCGCCAGCAGCTCGGGACTAGCGGGATCTGGTGGCTACGAGCAGTACTTC